These 27 T cell receptor beta chains share one sample of origin, sequenced in a study of T cell responses to AZD1222 COVID-19 vaccine. The assay was immunoSEQ multiplex PCR, and TCRdb's table has in-frame clones only and misses some. The sample consists of around 180,000 clones, less than 95% of them appearing once. The sequencing used peripheral blood, collected on day 0 of AZD1222 vaccination. Receptors were obtained from an adult in good health.

The rearrangement joins TRBV4-3 to TRBJ1-4, with no clear D. Germline V gene lookup returns CDR1 LGHNA and CDR2 YSLEER. V dropped 3 bases and J dropped 0 bases, with 11 bases sitting between them. This CDR3 region has 16 residues. CDR3 nucleotide sequence: TGCGCCAGCAGCCAGGGAACAAGTCCAACTAATGAAAAACTGTTTTTT. Residues: CASSQGTSPTNEKLFF.

This clone was seen only once. V and J are TRBV4-3 and TRBJ2-5; possible D gene TRBD2, 6 bases. CDR1 LGHNA and CDR2 YSLEER come from the germline V gene. CDR3 length equals 13 residues. Deletions cut 4 bases from V and 4 bases from J, with 10 bases between. The chain's CDR3 is CASSRGGVETQYF. CDR3 sequence (DNA): TGCGCCAGCAGCCGGGGCGGGGTAGAGACCCAGTACTTC.

This chain connects TRBV2 to TRBJ2-3; D is possibly TRBD2 (7 bases). V was cut by 7 bases and J by 2 bases, with 13 bases left in between. The CDR3 runs to 14 residues. In germline, CDR1 is SNHLY, CDR2 FYNNEI. The chain's CDR3 is CASTLAGATDTQYF. The CDR3 DNA sequence: TGTGCCAGCACCCTCGCGGGGGCCACAGATACGCAGTATTTT.

This clone was recorded only once. J is TRBJ1-5 and V is TRBV7-2, with D hard to call. The length of the CDR3 is 14 residues. CDR1 is SGHTA, CDR2 FQGNSA, per germline. V shed 7 bases and J shed 2 bases, with 12 bases lying between them. The CDR3 nucleotides are TGTGCCAGCACCGACCCAAGGGGCAATCAGCCCCAGCATTTT. Its translation: CASTDPRGNQPQHF.

The chain uses TRBV12-3 or TRBV12-4 and TRBJ1-6, with D possibly being TRBD1 (5 bases). There are 13 residues in the CDR3. The germline V and J ends were trimmed by 3 bases and 7 bases, with 7 bases remaining between them. For the CDR3, the DNA is TGTGCCAGCAGTTTCGGGGGAAATTCACCCCTCCACTTT. This encodes CASSFGGNSPLHF.

The V and J genes are TRBV19 and TRBJ2-7, with 16 positions matching TRBD2. CDR1 LNHDA and CDR2 SQIVND come from the germline V gene (reference sequence). The junction had 7 bases not matched to a gene; V was cut back by 4 bases and J by 7 bases. This CDR3 region has 16 residues. The CDR3 loop reads CASSKGLAGGLREQYF. In DNA, the CDR3 is TGTGCCAGTAGTAAGGGACTAGCGGGGGGGCTTCGAGAGCAGTACTTC.

The chain links TRBV20-1 to TRBJ1-5; D gene uncertain. Per the germline V gene, CDR1 is DFQATT and CDR2 is SNEGSKA (reference sequence). The CDR3 extends over 13 amino acids. The ends were cut back, 3 bases at V and 3 bases at J, with 9 bases in the middle. The CDR3 DNA follows: TGCAGTGCTAGTGAACAGAACAATCAGCCCCAGCATTTT. Its translation is CSASEQNNQPQHF.

The genes are TRBV14 and TRBJ2-3; D may be TRBD2 (6 bases). Germline assignment: CDR1 SGHDN and CDR2 FVKESK. Trimming removed 5 bases from V and 2 bases from J, with 17 bases in between. The CDR3 spans 16 residues. The CDR3 bases are TGTGCCAGCAGCTCATCTTTTGCGGGGCTCACAGATACGCAGTATTTT. Amino acids: CASSSSFAGLTDTQYF.

The CDR3 nucleotides read TGTGCCAGCAGTTTGGACACTGAAGCTTTCTTT. Amino acids: CASSLDTEAFF. This rearrangement joins TRBV12-3 or TRBV12-4 to TRBJ1-1; D gene uncertain. The CDR3 loop spans 11 amino acids. The V and J ends lost 3 bases and 3 bases respectively, with 2 bases between them.

V usage is TRBV6-1 and J usage is TRBJ1-4; the D gene is possibly TRBD1 (5 bases). This CDR3 spans 14 amino acids. The V end lost 3 bases, the J end lost 5 bases, and 10 bases lay between the germline ends. Germline V CDR1 and CDR2: MNHNS, SASEGT. CDR3 nucleotide sequence: TGTGCCAGCAGTGAGGGACCCCCCAATGAAAAACTGTTTTTT. This encodes CASSEGPPNEKLFF.

The rearrangement links TRBV18 to TRBJ2-7; tentatively, D is TRBD1 (6 bases). The germline gives CDR1 KGHSH, CDR2 LQKENI. The CDR3 consists of 15 residues. V lost 2 bases and J 4 bases, leaving 15 bases between the germline ends. Here the CDR3 reads CASSPSRGEYYEQYF. For the CDR3, the DNA is TGTGCCAGCTCACCATCCAGGGGCGAATATTACGAGCAGTACTTC. The full variable domain, completed using reference TRBV18 and TRBJ2-7, is NAGVMQNPRHLVRRRGQEARLRCSPMKGHSHVYWYRQLPEEGLKFMVYLQKENIIDESGMPKERFSAEFPKEGPSILRIQQVVRGDSAAYFCASSPSRGEYYEQYFGPGTRLTVT.

V usage is TRBV7-3 and J usage is TRBJ2-4; the D is unclear. Trimming pared 2 bases from V and 0 bases from J, leaving 8 bases between. Germline CDR1 and CDR2: SGHTA and FQGTGA. The CDR3 is made up of 15 amino acids. CDR3 in DNA: TGTGCCAGCAGCTTAGAAGGAGTAGCCAAAAACATTCAGTACTTC. It is translated as CASSLEGVAKNIQYF. The variable domain in full, with the rest retrieved from reference TRBV7-3 and TRBJ2-4, is GAGVSQTPSNKVTEKGKYVELRCDPISGHTALYWYRQSLGQGPEFLIYFQGTGAADDSGLPNDRFFAVRPEGSVSTLKIQRTERGDSAVYLCASSLEGVAKNIQYFGAGTRLSVL.

V gene TRBV19 combines with J gene TRBJ1-2; D remains ambiguous. With 5 bases removed from V and 8 bases from J, the gap between germline ends came to 12 bases. The CDR3 spans 12 residues. CDR1 is LNHDA and CDR2 is SQIVND in the germline V gene (reference sequence). CDR3 bases: TGTGCCAGTAGTTCCCAGGTCGGGGGCTACACCTTC. It translates to CASSSQVGGYTF.

The chain uses TRBV4-1 and TRBJ2-3; weak D call: TRBD1 (6 bases). V was shortened by 2 bases and J by 5 bases, with 11 bases between the two germline ends. The germline CDR1 and CDR2 sequences are MGHRA and YSYEKL. CDR3 length: 14 amino acids. The CDR3 region has the DNA TGCGCCAGCAGCCAATCGCCAGGGGAAGATACGCAGTATTTT. Translation gives CASSQSPGEDTQYF.

The rearrangement links TRBV3-1 (or the pseudogene TRBV3-2) to TRBJ2-1, with 7 positions matching TRBD1. This CDR3 comprises 14 residues. The germline V gene has CDR1 LGHDT and CDR2 YNNKEL (reference sequence). Trimming took 4 bases from V and 3 from J; bases not matched to a gene: 3. The CDR3 sequence is CASSRRDSYNEQFF. CDR3 in DNA: TGTGCCAGCAGCCGCCGGGACAGCTACAATGAGCAGTTCTTC.

The chain couples TRBV7-6 to TRBJ2-7, with 9 nucleotides matching TRBD1. After removal of 4 bases from V and 2 bases from J, the junction contained 6 bases not matched to a gene. The CDR3 extends over 15 amino acids. Germline V gives CDR1 SGHVS, CDR2 FNYEAQ. As DNA, the CDR3 is TGTGCCAGCAGCTCGTCGGGACAGGGCGCCTACGAGCAGTACTTC. Translated, it gives CASSSSGQGAYEQYF.

Details on this clone: Its ends do not fully match the called genes, so a read error is possible. The chain links TRBV7-7 to TRBJ2-3; 8 bases fit TRBD1. Germline V CDR1 and CDR2: SSHAT, FNYEAQ (reference sequence). The CDR3 is made up of 16 amino acids. The CDR3 DNA is TGTGCTAGCAGCTCCGGACAGGGCCGGGGCACAGATACGCAGTATTTT. It specifies CASSSGQGRGTDTQYF.

This rearrangement joins TRBV2 to TRBJ1-3; weak D call: TRBD1 (6 bases). The V end was cut by 2 bases, the J end by 0 bases, with 20 bases between. The germline CDR1 and CDR2 sequences are SNHLY and FYNNEI. This CDR3 contains 19 residues. This CDR3 is CASSERGLGTPFSGNTIYF. The CDR3 nucleotides are TGTGCCAGCAGTGAACGCGGCCTTGGGACACCCTTCTCTGGAAACACCATATATTTT. Based on the CDR3 plus reference TRBV2 and TRBJ1-3, the full variable domain is EPEVTQTPSHQVTQMGQEVILRCVPISNHLYFYWYRQILGQKVEFLVSFYNNEISEKSEIFDDQFSVERPDGSNFTLKIRSTKLEDSAMYFCASSERGLGTPFSGNTIYFGEGSWLTVV.

As concerns this clone: Additional DNA sequences in this sample encode the identical CDR3. V is TRBV4-2 and J is TRBJ1-6, with a tentative D call TRBD1 (5 bases). The CDR3 has 15 amino acids. The V and J ends lost 0 bases and 3 bases respectively, with 6 bases between them. Germline assignment: CDR1 LGHNA and CDR2 YNFKEQ. This CDR3 is CASSQDRVYNSPLHF. CDR3 in DNA: TGTGCCAGCAGCCAAGACAGGGTCTATAATTCACCCCTCCACTTT.

As DNA, the CDR3 is TGTGCCAGCAGCCAAGCCGGGGGGAGTGAGCAGTTCTTC. This encodes CASSQAGGSEQFF. The V call is TRBV3-1 (or the pseudogene TRBV3-2), the J call TRBJ2-1; 7 positions agree with TRBD2. CDR1 is LGHDT and CDR2 is YNNKEL in the germline V gene (reference sequence). CDR3 length: 13 residues. With V trimmed by 1 base and J by 9 bases, 3 bases remained unmatched.

The V gene is TRBV11-2, the J gene TRBJ1-6, with D possibly matching TRBD1 (5 bases). The CDR3 spans 14 residues. Germline V gene lookup returns CDR1 SGHAT and CDR2 FQNNGV. Trimming took 0 bases from V and 10 from J, leaving 10 bases between them. CDR3 nucleotide sequence: TGTGCCAGCAGCTTAGATTCGGGGACGTCACCCCTCCACTTT. Translation gives CASSLDSGTSPLHF.

The chain couples TRBV9 to TRBJ1-4; D remains ambiguous. Deletions cut 0 bases from V and 4 bases from J, with 10 bases between. The V gene's germline CDR1 is SGDLS and CDR2 YYNGEE. The CDR3 runs to 15 residues. The CDR3 nucleotides read TGTGCCAGCAGCGTAGTTCCCACAGTTAATGAAAAACTGTTTTTT. This codes for CASSVVPTVNEKLFF.

The gene calls are TRBV23-1 and TRBJ1-1; D is unclear. TRBV23-1 is an open reading frame whose function is uncertain. Trimming removed 0 bases from V and 2 bases from J, with 16 bases in between. This CDR3 has 17 residues. DNA for the CDR3: TGCGCCAGCAGTCAATCGGCCCAATTACTCCTTAACACTGAAGCTTTCTTT. This sequence encodes CASSQSAQLLLNTEAFF.

The chain carries TRBV3-1 (or the pseudogene TRBV3-2) and TRBJ2-7; 9 nucleotides align to TRBD2. The CDR3 is made up of 15 amino acids. Germline CDR1 LGHDT, CDR2 YNNKEL (reference sequence). J was trimmed by 2 bases and V by 4 bases; bases with no gene match: 6. The CDR3 sequence: CASSLRQRGAYEQYF. The CDR3 coding sequence is TGTGCCAGCAGCCTCCGCCAGCGGGGGGCCTACGAGCAGTACTTC.

J is TRBJ1-5 and V is TRBV5-1; a weak D match, TRBD1 (5 bases). The length of the CDR3 is 15 residues. CDR1 is SGHRS and CDR2 is YFSETQ in the germline V gene. V lost 0 bases to trimming and J lost 5 bases, with 12 bases between them. CDR3 sequence: CASSLAGRVDQPQHF. CDR3 sequence (DNA): TGCGCCAGCAGCTTGGCGGGCAGGGTCGATCAGCCCCAGCATTTT.

The CDR3 loop is CASSPVEFRDRGDYGYTF. The CDR3 nucleotides are TGTGCCAGCTCACCTGTAGAATTCCGGGACAGGGGGGACTATGGCTACACCTTC. The V gene is TRBV18, the J gene TRBJ1-2, with 11 nucleotides matching TRBD1. The V gene's germline CDR1 is KGHSH and CDR2 LQKENI. V shed 3 bases, J shed 3 bases, and the junction held 12 bases outside the gene matches. The CDR3 length is 18 residues.

The chain combines TRBV4-3 with TRBJ2-7, with D possibly matching TRBD2 (6 bases). Germline CDR1 and CDR2: LGHNA and YSLEER. Trimming shortened V by 3 bases and J by 3 bases, and 9 bases separated the two germline ends. The CDR3 length is 13 residues. The CDR3 nucleotides read TGCGCCAGCAGCCAGTTGGAGGGCTACGAGCAGTACTTC. Protein product: CASSQLEGYEQYF.